One sample yielded the 3 T cell receptor beta chains listed below, sequenced in a study of blood T cell repertoires in COVID-19 (dated by TCRdb to 2018 to 2021). Library preparation used the immunoSEQ multiplex PCR assay. TCRdb stores this immuneACCESS table with in-frame sequences only. Part of the clones is absent; in the studies checked, under half of the shortfall reflects unresolved V genes, and no reason is known for the rest. The sample records about 190,000 clones, 65% to 80% of which are singletons. Around an eighth of the sample lies in the top ten. The specimen was peripheral blood. Receptors originate from a woman aged 45 to 65 with acute or convalescent COVID-19.

The rearrangement uses TRBV28 and TRBJ2-1, with 12 bases matching TRBD2. The CDR3 runs to 17 residues. V lost 8 bases, J lost 3 bases, and 11 bases stayed unmatched. Germline CDR1 reads MDHEN; CDR2 reads SYDVKM. The CDR3 nucleotides read TGTGCCAGCCTCGGACTAGCGGGATATTCTCTCTACAATGAGCAGTTCTTC. Protein product: CASLGLAGYSLYNEQFF.

CDR3 in DNA: TGTGCCAGCAGCCAGACCCAAGCGGGGACTGCTGGTGAGCAGTTCTTC. Translated, it gives CASSQTQAGTAGEQFF. This chain connects TRBV4-2 to TRBJ2-1; 7 bases fit TRBD2. V lost 3 bases to trimming and J lost 9 bases; unmatched junction nucleotides: 14. Germline lookup yields CDR1 LGHNA and CDR2 YNFKEQ. The CDR3 has 16 amino acids.

The V gene is TRBV24-1, the J gene TRBJ1-1; 7 nucleotides match TRBD1. The V gene end was trimmed by 9 bases and the J gene end by 0 bases; junction bases not matched to a gene: 12. From germline, CDR1 is KGHDR and CDR2 SFDVKD. The CDR3 totals 16 residues. Written as DNA, the CDR3 is TGTGCCACCCCGCGGAGGAGGACAGGCATGAACACTGAAGCTTTCTTT. Its protein product is CATPRRRTGMNTEAFF.